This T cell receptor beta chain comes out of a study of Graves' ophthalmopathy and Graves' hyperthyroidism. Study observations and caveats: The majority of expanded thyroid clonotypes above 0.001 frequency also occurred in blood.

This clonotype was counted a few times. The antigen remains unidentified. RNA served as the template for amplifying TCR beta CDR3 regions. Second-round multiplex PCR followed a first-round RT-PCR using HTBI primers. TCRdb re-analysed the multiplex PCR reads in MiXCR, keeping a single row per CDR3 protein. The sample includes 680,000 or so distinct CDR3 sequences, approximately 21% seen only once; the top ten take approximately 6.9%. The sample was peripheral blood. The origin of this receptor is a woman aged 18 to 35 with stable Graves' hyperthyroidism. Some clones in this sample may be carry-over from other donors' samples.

The CDR3, as DNA: TGCAGTGCCCAATCGAGGCGCAATCAGCCCCAGCATTTT. Amino acid sequence: CSAQSRRNQPQHF. The chain joins TRBV20-1 to TRBJ1-5; no clear D gene. Trimming took 6 bases from V and 2 from J, leaving 11 bases between them. The length of the CDR3 is 13 residues. The germline V gene has CDR1 DFQATT and CDR2 SNEGSKA (reference sequence).